The 8 T cell receptor beta chains below were found in one sample sequenced in a study of blood T cell repertoires in COVID-19. TCRdb's table, derived via immunoSEQ multiplex PCR, lists solely in-frame clones and lacks some. The sample has over 95,000 clones, about 90% seen once. The sample comprised peripheral blood. The receptors shown here come from a woman between 50 and 59 years old with acute or convalescent COVID-19.

The chain joins TRBV6-5 to TRBJ2-3; 8 nucleotides line up with TRBD2. The CDR3 covers 13 residues. Trimming at V came to 5 bases and at J to 5 bases, leaving 3 bases not matched to a gene. Germline V lookup: CDR1 MNHEY, CDR2 SVGAGI. The CDR3 reads CASSRREGDTQYF. In nucleotides, the CDR3 is TGTGCCAGCAGTCGTCGGGAGGGAGATACGCAGTATTTT.

V is TRBV7-9 and J is TRBJ1-6; perhaps TRBD1 as D (6 bases). V was trimmed by 4 bases and J by 8 bases, leaving 12 bases between them. CDR1 and CDR2 (germline): SEHNR, FQNEAQ (reference sequence). The CDR3 has 14 amino acids. CDR3 protein: CASSSGHADSPLHF. CDR3 coding DNA: TGTGCCAGCAGCTCGGGACACGCTGATTCACCCCTCCACTTT.

The chain employs TRBV27 and TRBJ2-7; D not certain. The CDR3 runs to 12 residues. Germline V gene sequence: CDR1 MNHEY, CDR2 SMNVEV (reference sequence). V was cut by 6 bases and J by 4 bases, with 10 bases left in between. CDR3 nucleotide sequence: TGTGCCAGCAGGCCGAACATGTACGAGCAGTACTTC. Protein sequence: CASRPNMYEQYF.

This clone has just a few counts. The V gene is TRBV10-1, the J gene TRBJ2-7; a possible D gene is TRBD2 (6 bases). V dropped 3 bases and J dropped 5 bases, with 17 bases sitting between them. Germline loops: CDR1 WNHNN, CDR2 SYGVQD (reference sequence). This CDR3 has 15 amino acids. This chain's CDR3 is CASSEGGVRWNEQYF. DNA of the CDR3: TGCGCCAGCAGTGAAGGAGGGGTCCGGTGGAACGAGCAGTACTTC.

This sequence joins TRBV19 and TRBJ2-3; the D gene is possibly TRBD1 (5 bases). CDR3 length: 17 residues. CDR1 is LNHDA, CDR2 SQIVND, per germline (reference sequence). V lost 2 bases and J lost 2, with 17 bases in between. DNA for the CDR3: TGTGCCAGTAGTATACCTAACGACAGTCCAAACACAGATACGCAGTATTTT. It is translated as CASSIPNDSPNTDTQYF.

This chain's CDR3 is CASSQRTTGGITGELFF. CDR3 nucleotide sequence: TGCGCCAGCAGCCAAAGGACGACAGGGGGCATTACCGGGGAGCTGTTTTTT. This chain links TRBV4-3 with TRBJ2-2; 10 bases agree with TRBD1. Trimming at V came to 2 bases and at J to 5 bases, leaving 8 bases not matched to a gene. Per the germline V gene, CDR1 is LGHNA and CDR2 is YSLEER. The CDR3 has 17 amino acids.

This clone appeared a single time. The chain has TRBV27 and TRBJ2-7, with a tentative D call TRBD2 (6 bases). Germline CDR1 is MNHEY and CDR2 is SMNVEV (reference sequence). The CDR3 consists of 13 residues. V was shortened by 9 bases and J by 0 bases, with 12 bases between the two germline ends. This chain's CDR3 is CASWDSSSYEQYF. Written as DNA, the CDR3 is TGTGCCAGTTGGGACTCGAGCTCCTACGAGCAGTACTTC.

DNA for the CDR3: TGTGCCAGCAGTTTAGGAGGGAGCCTAGGGGAGCAGTACTTC. Protein product: CASSLGGSLGEQYF. The chain recombines TRBV28 with TRBJ2-7; D perhaps matches TRBD2 (6 bases). V was cut by 2 bases and J by 7 bases, with 15 bases left in between. This CDR3 is built from 14 residues. Germline loops: CDR1 MDHEN, CDR2 SYDVKM.